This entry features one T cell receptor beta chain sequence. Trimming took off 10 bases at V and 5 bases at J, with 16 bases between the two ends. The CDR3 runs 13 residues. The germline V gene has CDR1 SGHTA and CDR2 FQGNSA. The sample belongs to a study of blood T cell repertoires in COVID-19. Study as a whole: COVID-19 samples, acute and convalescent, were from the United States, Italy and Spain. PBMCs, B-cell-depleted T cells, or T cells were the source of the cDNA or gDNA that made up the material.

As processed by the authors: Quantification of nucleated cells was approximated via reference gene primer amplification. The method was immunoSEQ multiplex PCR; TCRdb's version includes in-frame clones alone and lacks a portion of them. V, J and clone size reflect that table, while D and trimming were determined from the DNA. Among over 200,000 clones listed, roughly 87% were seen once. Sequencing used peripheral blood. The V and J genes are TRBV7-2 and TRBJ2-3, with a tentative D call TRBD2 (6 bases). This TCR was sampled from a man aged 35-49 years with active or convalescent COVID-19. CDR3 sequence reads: CANARGGVDTQYF. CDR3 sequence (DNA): TGTGCCAACGCCCGCGGCGGGGTAGATACGCAGTATTTT.